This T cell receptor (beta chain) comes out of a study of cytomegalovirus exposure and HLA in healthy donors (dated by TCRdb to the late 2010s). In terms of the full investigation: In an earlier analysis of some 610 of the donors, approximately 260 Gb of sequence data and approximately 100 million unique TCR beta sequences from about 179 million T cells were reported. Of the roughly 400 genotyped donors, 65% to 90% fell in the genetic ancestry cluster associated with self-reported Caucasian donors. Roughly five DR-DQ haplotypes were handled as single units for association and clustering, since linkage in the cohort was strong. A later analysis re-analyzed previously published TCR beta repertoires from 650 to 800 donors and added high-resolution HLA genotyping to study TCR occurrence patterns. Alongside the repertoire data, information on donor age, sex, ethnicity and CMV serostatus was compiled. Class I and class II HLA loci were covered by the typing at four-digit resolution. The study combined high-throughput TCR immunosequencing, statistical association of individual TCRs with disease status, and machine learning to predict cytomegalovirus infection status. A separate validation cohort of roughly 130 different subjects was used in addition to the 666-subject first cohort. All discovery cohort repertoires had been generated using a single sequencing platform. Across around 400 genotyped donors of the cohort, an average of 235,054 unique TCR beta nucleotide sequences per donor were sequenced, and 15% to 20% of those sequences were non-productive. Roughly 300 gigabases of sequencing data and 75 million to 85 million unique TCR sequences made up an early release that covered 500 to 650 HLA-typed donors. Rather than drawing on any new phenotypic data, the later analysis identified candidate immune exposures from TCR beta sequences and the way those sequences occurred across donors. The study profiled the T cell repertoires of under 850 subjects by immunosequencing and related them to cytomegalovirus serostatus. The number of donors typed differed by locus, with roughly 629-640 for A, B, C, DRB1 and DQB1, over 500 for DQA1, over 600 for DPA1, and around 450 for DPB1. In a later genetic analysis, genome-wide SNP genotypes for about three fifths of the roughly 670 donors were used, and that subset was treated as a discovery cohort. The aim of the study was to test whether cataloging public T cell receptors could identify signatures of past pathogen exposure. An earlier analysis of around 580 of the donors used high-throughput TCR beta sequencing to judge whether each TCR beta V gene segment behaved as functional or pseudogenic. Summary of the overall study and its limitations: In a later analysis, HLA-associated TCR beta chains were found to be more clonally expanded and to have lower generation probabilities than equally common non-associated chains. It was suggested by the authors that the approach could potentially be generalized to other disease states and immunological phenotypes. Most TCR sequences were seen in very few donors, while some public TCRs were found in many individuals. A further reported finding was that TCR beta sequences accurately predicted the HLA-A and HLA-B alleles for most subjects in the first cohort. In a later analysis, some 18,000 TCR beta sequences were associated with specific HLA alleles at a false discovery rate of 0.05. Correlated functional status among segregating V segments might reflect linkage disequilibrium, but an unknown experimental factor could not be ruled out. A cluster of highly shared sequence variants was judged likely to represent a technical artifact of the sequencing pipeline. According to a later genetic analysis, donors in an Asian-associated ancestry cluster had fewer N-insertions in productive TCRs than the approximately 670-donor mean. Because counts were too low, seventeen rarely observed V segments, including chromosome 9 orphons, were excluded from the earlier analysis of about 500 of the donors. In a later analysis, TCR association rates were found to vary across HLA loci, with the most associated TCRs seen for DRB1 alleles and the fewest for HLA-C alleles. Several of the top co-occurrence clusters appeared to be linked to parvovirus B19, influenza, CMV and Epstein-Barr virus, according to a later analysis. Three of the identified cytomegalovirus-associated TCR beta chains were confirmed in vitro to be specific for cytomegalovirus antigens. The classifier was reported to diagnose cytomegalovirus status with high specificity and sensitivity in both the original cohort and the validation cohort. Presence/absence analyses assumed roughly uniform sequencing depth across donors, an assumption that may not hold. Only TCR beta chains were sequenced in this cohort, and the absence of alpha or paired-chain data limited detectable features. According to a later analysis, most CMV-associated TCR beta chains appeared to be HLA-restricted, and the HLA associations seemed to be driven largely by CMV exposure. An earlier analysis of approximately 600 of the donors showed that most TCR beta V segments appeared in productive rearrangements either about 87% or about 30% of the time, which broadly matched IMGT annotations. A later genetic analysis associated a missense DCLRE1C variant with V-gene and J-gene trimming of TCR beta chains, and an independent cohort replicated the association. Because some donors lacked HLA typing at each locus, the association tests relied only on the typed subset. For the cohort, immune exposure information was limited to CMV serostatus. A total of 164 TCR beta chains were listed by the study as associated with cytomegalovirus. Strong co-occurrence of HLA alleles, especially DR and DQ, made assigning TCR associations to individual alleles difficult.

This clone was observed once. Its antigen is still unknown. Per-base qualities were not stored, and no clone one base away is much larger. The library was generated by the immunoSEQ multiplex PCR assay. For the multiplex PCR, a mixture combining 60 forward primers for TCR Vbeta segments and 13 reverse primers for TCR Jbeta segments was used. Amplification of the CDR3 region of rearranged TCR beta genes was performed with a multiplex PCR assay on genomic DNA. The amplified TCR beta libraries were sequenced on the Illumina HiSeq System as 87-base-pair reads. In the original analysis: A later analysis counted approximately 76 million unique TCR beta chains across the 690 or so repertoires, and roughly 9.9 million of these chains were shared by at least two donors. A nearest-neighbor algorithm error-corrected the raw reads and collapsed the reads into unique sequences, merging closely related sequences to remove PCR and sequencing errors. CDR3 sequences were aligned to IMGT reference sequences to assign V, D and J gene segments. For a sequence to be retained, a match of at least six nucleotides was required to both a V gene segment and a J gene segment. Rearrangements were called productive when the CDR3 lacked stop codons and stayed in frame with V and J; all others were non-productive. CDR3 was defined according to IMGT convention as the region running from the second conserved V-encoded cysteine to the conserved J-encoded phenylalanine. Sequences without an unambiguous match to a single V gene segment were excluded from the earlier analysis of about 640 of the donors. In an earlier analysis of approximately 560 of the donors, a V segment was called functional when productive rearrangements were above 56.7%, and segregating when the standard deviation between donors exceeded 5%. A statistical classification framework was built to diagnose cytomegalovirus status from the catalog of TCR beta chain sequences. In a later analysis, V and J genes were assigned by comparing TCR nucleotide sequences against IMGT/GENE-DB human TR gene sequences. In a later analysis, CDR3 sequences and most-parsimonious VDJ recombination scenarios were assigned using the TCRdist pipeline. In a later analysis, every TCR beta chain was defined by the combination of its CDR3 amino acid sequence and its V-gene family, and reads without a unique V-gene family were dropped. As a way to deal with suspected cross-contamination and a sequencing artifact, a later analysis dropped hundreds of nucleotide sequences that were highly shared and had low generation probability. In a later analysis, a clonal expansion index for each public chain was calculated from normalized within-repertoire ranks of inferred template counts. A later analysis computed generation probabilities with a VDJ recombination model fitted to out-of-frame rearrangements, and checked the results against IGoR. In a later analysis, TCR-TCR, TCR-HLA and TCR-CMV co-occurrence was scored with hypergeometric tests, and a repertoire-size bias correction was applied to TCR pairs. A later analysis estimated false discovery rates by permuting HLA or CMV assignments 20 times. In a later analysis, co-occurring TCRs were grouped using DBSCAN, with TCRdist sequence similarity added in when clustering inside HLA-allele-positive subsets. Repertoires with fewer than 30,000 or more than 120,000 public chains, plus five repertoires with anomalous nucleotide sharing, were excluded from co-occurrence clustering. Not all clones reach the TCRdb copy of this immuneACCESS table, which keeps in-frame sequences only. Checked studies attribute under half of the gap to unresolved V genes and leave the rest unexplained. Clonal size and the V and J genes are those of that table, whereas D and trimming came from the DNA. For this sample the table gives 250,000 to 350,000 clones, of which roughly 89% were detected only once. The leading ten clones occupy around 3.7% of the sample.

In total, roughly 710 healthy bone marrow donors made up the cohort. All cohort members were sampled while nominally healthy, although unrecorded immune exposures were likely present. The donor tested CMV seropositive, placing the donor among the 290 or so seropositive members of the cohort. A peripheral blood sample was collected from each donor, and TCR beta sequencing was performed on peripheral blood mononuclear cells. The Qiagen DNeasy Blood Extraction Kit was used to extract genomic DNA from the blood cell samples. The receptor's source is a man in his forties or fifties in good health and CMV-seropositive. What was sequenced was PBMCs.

In nucleotides, the sequence is TGTGCCAGCAGCTTAGGGACAGGGTCATATGGCTACACCTTC. Translated, this is CASSLGTGSYGYTF. The chain is assembled from TRBV7-9 and TRBJ1-2, and TRBD1 matches 8 of the central bases. Trimming leaves V shorter by 1 base and J shorter by 5 bases, with the junction holding 3 bases beyond the gene matches. The CDR3 spans 14 residues, from the cysteine through the phenylalanine. Of the read, only the CDR3 DNA is kept; its 42 bases are in frame from base 1. CDR1 and CDR2 (SEHNR, FQNEAQ) derive from the germline V gene (reference sequence). The entire variable domain, with the stretches around the CDR3 drawn from the reference TRBV7-9 and TRBJ1-2 proteins, is DTGVSQNPRHKITKRGQNVTFRCDPISEHNRLYWYRQTLGQGPEFLTYFQNEAQLEKSRLLSDRFSAERPKGSFSTLEIQRTEQGDSAMYLCASSLGTGSYGYTFGSGTRLTVV.